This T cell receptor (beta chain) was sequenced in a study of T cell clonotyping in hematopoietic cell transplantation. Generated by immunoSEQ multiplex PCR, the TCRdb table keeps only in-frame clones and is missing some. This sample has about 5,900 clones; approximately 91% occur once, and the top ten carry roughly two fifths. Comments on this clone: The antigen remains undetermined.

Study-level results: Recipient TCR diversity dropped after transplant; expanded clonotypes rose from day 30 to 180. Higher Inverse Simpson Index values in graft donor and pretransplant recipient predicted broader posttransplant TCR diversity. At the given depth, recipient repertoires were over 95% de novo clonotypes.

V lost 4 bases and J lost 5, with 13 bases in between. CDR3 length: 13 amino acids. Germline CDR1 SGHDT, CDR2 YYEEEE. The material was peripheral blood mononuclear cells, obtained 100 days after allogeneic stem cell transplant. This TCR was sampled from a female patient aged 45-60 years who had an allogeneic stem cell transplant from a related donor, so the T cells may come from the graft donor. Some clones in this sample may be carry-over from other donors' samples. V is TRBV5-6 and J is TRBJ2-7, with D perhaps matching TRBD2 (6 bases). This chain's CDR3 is CASSRYGGNEQYF. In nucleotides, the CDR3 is TGTGCCAGCAGCCGGTACGGGGGAAACGAGCAGTACTTC.